This T cell receptor beta chain was recorded in a study of blood T cell repertoires in COVID-19. As for the study in general: From T cells, B-cell-depleted T cells, or PBMCs came the material, which was cDNA or gDNA.

Data came from immunoSEQ multiplex PCR; TCRdb stores just in-frame clones and leaves some out. The table records 200,000 or so clones, about 80% of them present only once. Sequencing used peripheral blood. This TCR came from a woman in her thirties who had recovered from COVID-19.

This CDR3 reads CASSSEFLAGGPADTQYF. For the CDR3, the DNA is TGCGCCAGCAGCTCCGAGTTCCTAGCGGGAGGGCCAGCAGATACGCAGTATTTT. This chain connects TRBV5-1 to TRBJ2-3, with 12 bases identical to TRBD2. V lost 3 bases and J lost 4; bases outside the gene matches: 12. CDR1 is SGHRS, CDR2 YFSETQ, per germline. The CDR3 is 18 residues long.